This TCR beta chain was sequenced for a study of T cell responses to AZD1222 COVID-19 vaccine. Study observations and caveats: Unmutated variant regions are reportedly targeted by nearly half of spike-specific TCRs. Elevations in Spike-specific TCR breadth and depth followed administration of two AZD1222 doses. Females made up more of the donors, who were largely white British, and clonal diversity may have come out too low. Without day 14 samples, only post-peak T cell repertoires were studied.

The CDR3 length is 13 residues. V lost 5 bases to trimming and J lost 7 bases, with 15 bases between them. Germline assignment: CDR1 MNHEY and CDR2 SVGEGT. Produced via immunoSEQ multiplex PCR; TCRdb's table is partial and in-frame only. The sample carries approximately 150,000 clones, approximately 94% recorded once. Note on this clone: Antigen: not known.

The specimen comprised peripheral blood, sampled on day 0 of AZD1222 vaccination. The V call is TRBV6-2 or TRBV6-3, the J call TRBJ2-7; D is possibly TRBD1 (5 bases). This clonotype originated in an adult in good health. CDR3: CASSISRQLEQYF. The CDR3, as DNA: TGTGCCAGCAGTATCTCACGACAGCTAGAGCAGTACTTC.